This record covers a single TCR beta chain. Its antigen is not known. Other DNA sequences from this sample encode an identical CDR3 as well. The data originate from a study of long-term antiretroviral therapy in people with HIV. Study outcomes and limitations: No data on ART adherence, viral resistance or therapy changes. Repertoires looked antigen-experienced, with only a slight naive shift after ART. After ART, diversity increased yet remained lower than transplant donor controls.

The germline CDR1 and CDR2 sequences are SGHRS and YFSETQ. Trimming removed 0 bases at V and 0 bases at J, with 8 bases between. This CDR3 is 15 amino acids long. There was at least one pre-ART PBMC sample for each donor, plus at least two post-ART PBMC samples. immunoSEQ v3.0 was run at survey level. Sequencing was performed with immunoSEQ multiplex PCR; in TCRdb, only in-frame clones are kept and a portion is missing. The table lists just under 40,000 clones, approximately 86% of them singletons. The receptor was isolated from a woman between 18 and 29 years old with HIV. The chain joins TRBV5-1 to TRBJ2-3, with D uncertain. The source was unsorted PBMCs, collected just before starting antiretroviral therapy. CDR3 amino acids: CASSLERSSTDTQYF. CDR3 DNA: TGCGCCAGCAGCTTGGAACGATCAAGCACAGATACGCAGTATTTT.